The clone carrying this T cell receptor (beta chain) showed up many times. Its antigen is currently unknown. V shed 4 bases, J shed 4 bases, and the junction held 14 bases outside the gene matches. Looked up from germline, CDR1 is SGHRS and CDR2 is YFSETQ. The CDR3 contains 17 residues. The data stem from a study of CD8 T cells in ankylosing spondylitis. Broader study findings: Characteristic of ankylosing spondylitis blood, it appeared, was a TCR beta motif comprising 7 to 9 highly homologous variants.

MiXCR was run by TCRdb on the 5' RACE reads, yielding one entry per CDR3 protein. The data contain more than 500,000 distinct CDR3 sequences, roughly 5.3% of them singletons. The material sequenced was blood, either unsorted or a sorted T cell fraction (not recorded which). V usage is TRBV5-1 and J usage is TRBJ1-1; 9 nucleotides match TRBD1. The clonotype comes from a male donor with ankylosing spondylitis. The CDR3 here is CASSGGQGGGLGTEAFF. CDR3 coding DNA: TGCGCCAGCAGCGGGGGACAGGGAGGCGGATTAGGCACTGAAGCTTTCTTT.